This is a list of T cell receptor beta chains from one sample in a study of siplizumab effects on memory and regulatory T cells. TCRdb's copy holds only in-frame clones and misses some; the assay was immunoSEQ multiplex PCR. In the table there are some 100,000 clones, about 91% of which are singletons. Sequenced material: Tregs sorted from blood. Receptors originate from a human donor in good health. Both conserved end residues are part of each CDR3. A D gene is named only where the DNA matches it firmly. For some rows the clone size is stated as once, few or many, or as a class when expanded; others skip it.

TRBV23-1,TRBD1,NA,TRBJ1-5,TGCGCCAGCAGTCAACGGGGACAGGGCCCGAACCCCCAGCATTTT,CASSQRGQGPNPQHF
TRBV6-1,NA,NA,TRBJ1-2,TGTGCCAGCAGTGAATTCCCTATGGGGTACTATGGCTACACCTTC,CASSEFPMGYYGYTF
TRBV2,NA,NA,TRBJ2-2,TGTGCCAGCAGTTTCGGCGGCGCGAACACCGGGGAGCTGTTTTTT,CASSFGGANTGELFF
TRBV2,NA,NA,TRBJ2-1,TGTGCCAGCCTTTTCTTCGGGTCCCAGCAGTTCTTC,CASLFFGSQQFF
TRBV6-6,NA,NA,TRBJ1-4,TGTGCCAGCAACCAAAAGGGGGGGGCTGGGGAAAAACTGTTTTTT,CASNQKGGAGEKLFF
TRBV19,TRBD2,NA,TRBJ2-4,TGTGCCAGTAGTATCGGCGCTAGCGGGAACCGCAAAAACATTCAGTACTTC,CASSIGASGNRKNIQYF
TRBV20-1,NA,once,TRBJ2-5,TGCAGTGCTATAGGGGAGACCCAGTACTTC,CSAIGETQYF
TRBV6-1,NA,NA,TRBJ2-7,TGTGCCAGCAGTGAGGTAGGGGGGCCATCCTACGAGCAGTACTTC,CASSEVGGPSYEQYF
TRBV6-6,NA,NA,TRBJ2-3,TGTGCCAGCAGTACCGGGACCCCGTGGAATACGCAGTATTTT,CASSTGTPWNTQYF
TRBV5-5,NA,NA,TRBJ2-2,TGTGCCAGCAGCTTGGAGGGCCTGTTCATTCCTAACACCGGGGAGCTGTTTTTT,CASSLEGLFIPNTGELFF
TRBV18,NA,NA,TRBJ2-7,TGTGCCAGCGCTCCACCAGGGGGGGGTGACGAGCAGTACTTC,CASAPPGGGDEQYF
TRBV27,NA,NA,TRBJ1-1,TGTGCCAGCAGTTTGAAGGGCTGGTGGATGGGAATGAACACTGAAGCTTTCTTT,CASSLKGWWMGMNTEAFF
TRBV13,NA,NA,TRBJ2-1,TGTGCCAGCAGCTTGTCAAGGAGATTTAAGTTCTTC,CASSLSRRFKFF
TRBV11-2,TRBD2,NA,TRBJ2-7,TGTGCCAGCAGCCGTGATAGCGGGAGTTACTACGAGCAGTACTTC,CASSRDSGSYYEQYF
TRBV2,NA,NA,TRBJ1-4,TGTGCCACCAGGGCTACAACTAATGAAAAACTGTTTTTT,CATRATTNEKLFF
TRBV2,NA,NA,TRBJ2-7,TGTGCCAGCAGTGACAGGGGGGTGGACGAGCAGTACTTC,CASSDRGVDEQYF
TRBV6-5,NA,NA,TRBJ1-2,TGTGCCAGCAGTGGGGTCCTGGGAGGCTATGGCTACACCTTC,CASSGVLGGYGYTF
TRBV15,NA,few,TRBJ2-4,TGTGCCACCAGCAGAGATAACCCAAACATTCAGTACTTC,CATSRDNPNIQYF
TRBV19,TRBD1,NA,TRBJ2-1,TGTGCCAGTAGTGCCATACAGGGGGCAGCGCAGTTCTTC,CASSAIQGAAQFF
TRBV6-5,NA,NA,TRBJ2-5,TGTGCCAGCAGTTACTCGATAGCCCCTGGGCAAGAGACCCAGTACTTC,CASSYSIAPGQETQYF
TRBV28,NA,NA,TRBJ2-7,TGTGCCACTAGGAGTTGGATCTACGAGCAGTACTTC,CATRSWIYEQYF
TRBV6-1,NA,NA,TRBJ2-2,TGTGCCAGCACCAAGTATTGGAGGGGGACCGGGGAGCTGTTTTTT,CASTKYWRGTGELFF
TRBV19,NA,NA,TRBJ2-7,TGTGCCAGTAGTTCCCAGGGATACGAGCAGTACTTC,CASSSQGYEQYF
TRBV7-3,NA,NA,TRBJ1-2,TGTGCCAGCAGCCCTGGGGGGGGTGGCTACACCTTC,CASSPGGGGYTF
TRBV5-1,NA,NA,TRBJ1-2,TGCGCCAGCAGCTTGGGCAATTTTCAGGGGCCAGCTAACTATGGCTACACCTTC,CASSLGNFQGPANYGYTF
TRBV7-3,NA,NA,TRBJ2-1,TGTGCCAGCAGCCCTACCGGGACCATATTGCGGCAGTTCTTC,CASSPTGTILRQFF